The 3 T cell receptor beta chains below all came from one sample that was sequenced in a study of cytomegalovirus exposure and HLA in healthy donors. PCR primers comprised 60 Vbeta and 13 Jbeta primers. The repertoire was sequenced with immunoSEQ multiplex PCR; TCRdb's copy has only in-frame clones and lacks some. The data contain 150,000 to 200,000 clones, 82% of them seen just once; the ten biggest clones take up roughly 1.6%. Sequencing was done on a sample of PBMCs. These TCRs come from a girl aged 10-17 years in good health and CMV-seropositive.

This clone was picked up a small number of times. J is TRBJ1-4 and V is TRBV28; no reliable D call. V was cut by 2 bases and J by 6 bases, with 10 bases left in between. The CDR3 length is 14 residues. Looked up from germline, CDR1 is MDHEN and CDR2 is SYDVKM. In nucleotides, the CDR3 is TGTGCCAGCAGTTTAAGGTCCGAGGATGAAAAACTGTTTTTT. This sequence encodes CASSLRSEDEKLFF.

In DNA, the CDR3 is TGTGCCAGCAGTTACCCCTCAGGTACCGAAGCTTTCTTT. It codes for CASSYPSGTEAFF. This sequence joins TRBV6-5 and TRBJ1-1; no firm D call. The CDR3 contains 13 residues. In germline, CDR1 is MNHEY, CDR2 SVGAGI. V was trimmed by 2 bases and J by 8 bases, leaving 12 bases between them.

The chain has TRBV7-6 and TRBJ2-1; 10 bases agree with TRBD2. The CDR3 consists of 17 residues. With 8 bases clipped from V and 0 bases from J, the junction kept 10 bases outside the gene matches. Germline values: CDR1 SGHVS, CDR2 FNYEAQ. CDR3 loop: CASGSKAGGSSYNEQFF. DNA for the CDR3: TGTGCCAGCGGATCGAAAGCGGGAGGGAGCTCCTACAATGAGCAGTTCTTC.